Following are 19 T cell receptor beta chains from one sample sequenced in a study of identical twins. TCRdb itself ran the 5' RACE reads through MiXCR, one entry per CDR3 protein. The sample has 500,000 to 700,000 distinct CDR3 sequences, about 7% seen once. The same sample was also studied in work on yellow fever vaccine responses in identical twins.

Sequences were obtained from PBMCs. The receptors stem from a woman between 18 and 30 years old in good health.

This clonotype showed up many times. The chain links TRBV7-9 to TRBJ1-3; D gene uncertain. This CDR3 contains 12 residues. Germline-derived CDR1 and CDR2 are SEHNR and FQNEAQ (reference sequence). V lost 3 bases and J lost 1, with 1 base in between. The CDR3 loop is CASSLSGNTIYF. CDR3 DNA: TGTGCCAGCAGCTTGTCTGGAAACACCATATATTTT.

The genes are TRBV28 and TRBJ2-2, with 7 bases identical to TRBD1. Trimming at V came to 4 bases and at J to 0 bases, leaving 5 bases not matched to a gene. The germline gives CDR1 MDHEN, CDR2 SYDVKM. The CDR3 consists of 16 residues. The CDR3 spells CASSSPDRPNTGELFF. The CDR3 bases are TGTGCCAGCAGTTCACCGGACAGGCCGAACACCGGGGAGCTGTTTTTT.

The rearrangement links TRBV7-9 to TRBJ2-1, with D uncertain. CDR3 length equals 14 residues. V lost 5 bases and J lost 6, with 14 bases in between. Germline CDR1 and CDR2: SEHNR and FQNEAQ (reference sequence). Here the CDR3 reads CASSPGYVGNEQFF. Here the CDR3 DNA reads TGTGCCAGCAGCCCCGGTTACGTTGGCAATGAGCAGTTCTTC.

CDR3 protein: CASSLASGDTYSYEQYV. The DNA for the CDR3 is TGTGCCAGCAGTTTAGCCTCAGGGGACACATACTCCTACGAGCAGTACGTC. The chain is built from TRBV28 and TRBJ2-7, with D possibly TRBD1 on 6 matching bases. This CDR3 is 17 amino acids long. Trimming shortened V by 2 bases and J by 0 bases, and 17 bases separated the two germline ends. Germline loops: CDR1 MDHEN, CDR2 SYDVKM.

This sequence joins TRBV20-1 and TRBJ1-6; D not resolved. Germline CDR1 and CDR2: DFQATT and SNEGSKA (reference sequence). Trimming took off 8 bases at V and 13 bases at J, with 12 bases between the two ends. This CDR3 comprises 10 residues. The CDR3 reads CSPTVTPLHF. CDR3 in DNA: TGCAGTCCGACGGTTACCCCCCTCCACTTT.

This clonotype was seen many times. The chain joins TRBV6-1 to TRBJ2-2; no clear D. CDR3 size: 14 residues. Germline values: CDR1 MNHNS, CDR2 SASEGT. V was clipped by 6 bases and J by 8 bases, with 16 bases between them. The CDR3 region is CASRARKEEGELFF. CDR3 DNA: TGTGCCAGCAGAGCAAGAAAAGAGGAGGGGGAGCTGTTTTTT.

This clonotype was seen at least ten times. The gene calls are TRBV10-3 and TRBJ1-2; D is ambiguous. V was clipped by 4 bases and J by 5 bases, with 11 bases between them. Germline lookup yields CDR1 ENHRY and CDR2 SYGVKD. This CDR3 has 13 residues. CDR3 sequence reads: CAISAGSTYGYTF. CDR3 nucleotides: TGTGCCATCAGTGCTGGGTCCACTTATGGCTACACCTTC.

This clonotype was seen many times. This chain joins TRBV15 and TRBJ1-5; 7 positions agree with TRBD1. The ends lost 0 bases at V and 2 bases at J; junction bases unmatched: 1. The CDR3 consists of 15 residues. From germline, CDR1 is LNHNV and CDR2 YYDKDF (reference sequence). CDR3: CATSRDQGGNQPQHF. For the CDR3, the DNA is TGTGCCACCAGCAGAGATCAGGGGGGCAATCAGCCCCAGCATTTT.

The chain has TRBV20-1 and TRBJ2-1, with D possibly being TRBD2 (6 bases). Germline V gene sequence: CDR1 DFQATT, CDR2 SNEGSKA (reference sequence). This CDR3 spans 13 amino acids. V lost 3 bases and J 2 bases, leaving 8 bases between the germline ends. In nucleotides, the CDR3 is TGCAGTGCTAGGGGCGGGACCTACAATGAGCAGTTCTTC. Its protein product is CSARGGTYNEQFF.

This clonotype was detected many times. The V call is TRBV28, the J call TRBJ2-7; 8 bases are shared with TRBD1. This CDR3 spans 16 amino acids. Unmatched junction bases numbered 15, after V lost 4 bases and J lost 7 bases. CDR1 and CDR2 (germline): MDHEN, SYDVKM. The CDR3 spells CASSSGQVGLVREQYF. DNA for the CDR3: TGTGCCAGCAGTTCGGGACAGGTCGGGCTGGTGCGAGAGCAGTACTTC.

This clonotype appeared many times. J is TRBJ2-4 and V is TRBV12-3 or TRBV12-4; either TRBD1 or TRBD2 may supply D (6 bases each). Trimming stripped 3 bases from V and 6 bases from J, with 18 bases between. The CDR3 runs 16 residues. Here the CDR3 DNA reads TGTGCCAGCAGTTTCCGCAAACAGGGAGGCGGAAACATTCAGTACTTC. Translated, it gives CASSFRKQGGGNIQYF.

J is TRBJ1-2 and V is TRBV3-1; D not resolved. In germline, CDR1 is LGHDT, CDR2 YNNKEL (reference sequence). V lost 4 bases to trimming and J lost 4 bases, with 16 bases between them. The CDR3 spans 15 residues. In DNA form, the CDR3 reads TGTGCCAGCAGCCTCGGAAAGGCCCCTTCCTATGGCTACACCTTC. Its translation: CASSLGKAPSYGYTF.

This clonotype was seen only a few times. The chain joins TRBV2 to TRBJ2-1; 8 bases are a match to TRBD1. Germline V lookup: CDR1 SNHLY, CDR2 FYNNEI. Germline trimming cut 1 base from V and 8 bases from J; bases unmatched to any gene: 7. This CDR3 comprises 15 residues. CDR3 in amino acids: CASSEGQGAIHEQFF. The CDR3 DNA is TGTGCCAGCAGTGAAGGTCAGGGGGCCATTCATGAGCAGTTCTTC.

The CDR3 loop reads CASSLAPLNEQFF. Written as DNA, the CDR3 is TGCGCCAGCAGCTTGGCCCCCCTCAATGAGCAGTTCTTC. The chain couples TRBV5-1 to TRBJ2-1; D is uncertain. The CDR3 extends over 13 amino acids. The germline V and J ends were trimmed by 0 bases and 6 bases, with 7 bases remaining between them. Germline-derived CDR1 and CDR2 are SGHRS and YFSETQ.

The gene calls are TRBV20-1 and TRBJ1-5, with D unclear. The CDR3 is made up of 13 amino acids. The V gene's germline CDR1 is DFQATT and CDR2 SNEGSKA (reference sequence). Trimming removed 4 bases from V and 7 bases from J, with 14 bases in between. For the CDR3, the DNA is TGCAGTGCTATAGGGCCAGCCGGGCAGCCCCAGCATTTT. It translates to CSAIGPAGQPQHF.

This chain uses TRBV5-1 with TRBJ2-1, with 11 bases matching TRBD2. The CDR3 covers 16 residues. After removal of 4 bases from V and 4 bases from J, the junction contained 7 bases not matched to a gene. Germline assignment: CDR1 SGHRS and CDR2 YFSETQ. The CDR3 DNA sequence: TGCGCCAGCAGCATACGACTAGCGGGACTATACAATGAGCAGTTCTTC. It translates to CASSIRLAGLYNEQFF.

This clonotype was detected ten times or more. The chain has TRBV20-1 and TRBJ1-6; 7 bases match TRBD1. Trimming removed 0 bases from V and 0 bases from J; junction bases left unmatched: 11. This CDR3 region has 19 residues. CDR1 DFQATT and CDR2 SNEGSKA come from the germline V gene (reference sequence). The CDR3 coding sequence is TGCAGTGCTAGAGATGATGCCAGGGGGATGAGCTCCTATAATTCACCCCTCCACTTT. This codes for CSARDDARGMSSYNSPLHF.

The chain recombines TRBV14 with TRBJ2-5; D unresolved. The germline V gene encodes CDR1 SGHDN and CDR2 FVKESK. The CDR3 runs 13 residues. Trimming pared 8 bases from V and 7 bases from J, leaving 17 bases between. CDR3 sequence (DNA): TGTGCCAGCGCCGGCACCGCCGTTGGGACCCAGTACTTC. Translated: CASAGTAVGTQYF.

At least ten counts were recorded for this clonotype. The chain couples TRBV6-1 to TRBJ2-3, with D perhaps matching TRBD1 or TRBD2 (5 bases each). The CDR3 is 12 amino acids. Germline CDR1 MNHNS, CDR2 SASEGT. The ends were cut back, 6 bases at V and 4 bases at J, with 8 bases in the middle. The CDR3 DNA is TGTGCCAGCAGGGGGGAAGCAGATACGCAGTATTTT. Amino acid sequence: CASRGEADTQYF.